This T cell receptor beta chain was recorded in a study of cytomegalovirus exposure and HLA in healthy donors. Study background: Early on, a data release was issued that held roughly 80 million unique TCRs from HLA-typed donors.

PCR was performed using 60 Vbeta and 13 Jbeta primers. The data were produced by immunoSEQ multiplex PCR, yet TCRdb's version contains in-frame clones alone and is incomplete. The profile shows about 140,000 clones, around 82% of them singletons. The germline V and J ends were trimmed by 3 bases and 5 bases, with 13 bases remaining between them. This CDR3 region has 14 residues. From germline, CDR1 is SEHNR and CDR2 FQNEAQ (reference sequence). Regarding the study as a whole: A prior analysis recorded that most TCR beta V segments were productive about 87% or about 30% of the time. Several of the most significant clusters appeared, in a later analysis, to be linked to common viral pathogens.

A word on this clone: The antigen remains undetermined.

Sequencing input: PBMCs. The chain is built from TRBV7-9 and TRBJ1-1; D is ambiguous. The sequence was collected from a man aged 40-49 years in good health and CMV-seropositive. CDR3 amino acids: CASSLVEAGTEAFF. In nucleotides, the CDR3 is TGTGCCAGCAGCTTGGTGGAGGCCGGGACTGAAGCTTTCTTT.